This T cell receptor (beta chain) was sequenced for a study of T-cell memory formation after mild COVID-19. Study results and caveats: Contracting CD4+ clones lay largely in CM and EM, with CD8+ ones residing in EMRA.

This clonotype has a handful of counts. As yet, its antigen is unknown. TCRdb ran MiXCR on the 5' RACE reads and lists one entry per CDR3 protein. The repertoire has about 420,000 distinct CDR3 sequences, around a quarter of them found once; the top ten carry about 12%. The length of the CDR3 is 18 residues. This TCR came from an adult woman who had mild COVID-19 (a few samples of this study predate the infection). Cell type and time point are not known. This chain links TRBV21-1 with TRBJ2-7; the D call TRBD2 from the table was never checked on the DNA. TRBV21-1 is classified as a pseudogene. The sequenced sample consisted of PBMCs or a T cell subset sorted from them (not recorded which). CDR3 DNA: TGTGCCAGCAGCAAAGGAGGTGGGGGGACTAGATTCCGAGCTCAGCAGTACTTC. Translated: CASSKGGGGTRFRAQQYF.